This T cell receptor (beta chain) was sequenced during a study of blood T cell repertoires in COVID-19. The data were produced by immunoSEQ multiplex PCR, yet TCRdb's version contains in-frame clones alone and is incomplete. The sample consists of 200,000 to 300,000 clones, 75% to 95% of them appearing once. Germline CDR1 MNHNS, CDR2 SASEGT. V lost 4 bases to trimming and J lost 4 bases, with 13 bases between them. The CDR3 runs to 14 residues. V gene TRBV6-1 combines with J gene TRBJ1-1; D not certain. Input material: peripheral blood. This clonotype originated in a person under 35 with COVID-19, enrolled during active disease. The DNA for the CDR3 is TGTGCCAGCAGTGTTCACTGGGAGGGCACTGAAGCTTTCTTT. It yields the protein CASSVHWEGTEAFF.